This TCR beta chain was captured by sequencing in a study of blood T cell repertoires in COVID-19 (dated by TCRdb to the early 2020s). Some background on the complete study: Samples covering the acute and convalescent phases of COVID-19 were provided by collaborators in the United States, Italy and Spain. The prospective study material was composed of cDNA or gDNA derived from T cells, B-cell-depleted T cells, or PBMCs. The dataset comprised deeply sampled blood TCRbeta repertoires from subjects exposed to, actively infected with, or recovered from COVID-19. A freely available public database, intended as a resource for researchers studying the immune response to SARS-CoV-2, is where the repertoires were released. The samples were drawn from the first 160 participants of the ongoing ImmuneRACE study and from roughly 1,300 subjects provided by 6 global collaborators. Nearly every sample came with metadata listing a de-identified subject ID, COVID-19 status, age in years and sex. Where HLA class I and class II types were available, the types were taken from metadata supplied by the sample provider, not from assay-based typing.

Looking up the germline V gene (reference sequence) yields CDR1 SGHNT and CDR2 YYREEE. Relative to germline, V is missing 4 bases and J is missing 6 bases, with 7 bases of the junction outside any gene match. The CDR3, from cysteine to phenylalanine, totals 13 residues. CDR3 DNA is the only sequence kept; it has 39 bases, read in frame from the first base. General study outcomes and caveats: The amount of clinical and demographic metadata varied by source and participant and was provided uncurated.

Whole blood was collected in K2EDTA tubes by collaborating institutions according to the institutions' own protocols. Collaborator samples were shipped for TCRbeta analysis as frozen whole blood, isolated PBMCs, or DNA extracted from either sample type. TCRbeta CDR3 regions were amplified from genomic DNA using the immunoSEQ Assay, a bias-controlled multiplex PCR. As for how the authors treated the data: The number of nucleated cells in each sample was estimated by amplification of reference gene primers within the assay. Sequence reads were collapsed and filtered to measure the absolute abundance of every unique TCRbeta CDR3 rearrangement. For each sample, productive Simpson clonality was calculated by taking the square root of Simpson's diversity index across productive rearrangements. This immuneACCESS table, as held by TCRdb, lists in-frame sequences with V and J called but not all clones. Of the missing ones, under half trace to an unresolved V gene in checked studies; the others have no known cause. That table supplies the V and J calls and clone size; D and trimming were determined from the DNA. This sample holds about 300,000 clones; more than 75% were observed only once. In total, the top ten clones hold 1.5% to 2% of the sample.

With regard to this clone: Its binding antigen is unknown. Per-nucleotide qualities are absent, and no much larger clonotype sits a single base away.

The sample consisted of peripheral blood. The TCR sequence derives from a woman aged 50 to 60 with acute or convalescent COVID-19. The V and J segments used are TRBV5-4 and TRBJ2-7; TRBD2 matches 7 bases in the middle. The DNA sequence is as follows: TGTGCCAGCAGCCAGAGCGGGATCGGCGAGCAGTACTTC. The encoded protein is CASSQSGIGEQYF.